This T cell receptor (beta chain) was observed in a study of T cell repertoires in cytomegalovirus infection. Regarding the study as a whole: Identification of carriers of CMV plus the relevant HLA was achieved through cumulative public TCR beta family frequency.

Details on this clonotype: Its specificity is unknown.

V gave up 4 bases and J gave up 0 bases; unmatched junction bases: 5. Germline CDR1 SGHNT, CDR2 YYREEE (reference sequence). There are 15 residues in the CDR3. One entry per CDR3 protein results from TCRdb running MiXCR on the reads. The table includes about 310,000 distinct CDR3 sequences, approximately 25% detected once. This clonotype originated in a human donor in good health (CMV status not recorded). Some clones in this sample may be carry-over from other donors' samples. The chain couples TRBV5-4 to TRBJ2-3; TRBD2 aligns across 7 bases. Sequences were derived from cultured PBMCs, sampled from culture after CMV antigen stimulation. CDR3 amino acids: CASSTRDYSTDTQYF. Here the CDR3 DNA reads TGTGCCAGCAGCACTCGGGACTATAGCACAGATACGCAGTATTTT.